This is a list of T cell receptor beta chains from one sample in a study of T cells after yellow fever vaccination. TCRdb fed the 5' RACE reads into MiXCR, producing one record per CDR3 protein. The sample contains around 310,000 distinct CDR3 sequences, approximately 4.3% of which appear only once. The material was PBMCs, obtained 15 days after the yellow fever booster vaccination. The receptors were gathered from a man younger than 30 who received the YFV17D yellow fever vaccine. The CDR3 runs from the conserved cysteine through the conserved F or W. The D gene is left open where the match is weak. Some rows mark clone size as missing; the rest say once, few, many or name a class of expanded clone.

clone size,D gene,J gene,V gene,CDR3 protein,CDR3 DNA
many,-,TRBJ2-3,TRBV7-2,CASSVDSSTSTDTQYF,TGTGCCAGCAGCGTGGACAGCTCCACTAGCACAGATACGCAGTATTTT
many,-,TRBJ1-5,TRBV7-2,CASSYRTNQPQHF,TGTGCCAGCAGCTATCGGACCAATCAGCCCCAGCATTTT
few,-,TRBJ1-2,TRBV29-1,CSVESIRAAPYGYTF,TGCAGCGTTGAATCGATCCGGGCAGCTCCCTATGGCTACACCTTC
many,-,TRBJ2-2,TRBV5-1,CASSLDWGRMDTGELFF,TGCGCCAGCAGCTTGGATTGGGGGCGCATGGACACCGGGGAGCTGTTTTTT
few,-,TRBJ1-6,TRBV19,CASSIQIYNSPLHF,TGTGCCAGTAGTATACAGATCTATAATTCACCCCTCCACTTT
few,-,TRBJ1-4,TRBV7-8,CASSYQGGNEKLFF,TGTGCCAGCAGCTATCAGGGCGGTAATGAAAAACTGTTTTTT
-,-,TRBJ2-2,TRBV28,CASSSGDPRANTGELFF,TGTGCCAGCAGTTCCGGGGACCCGAGGGCGAACACCGGGGAGCTGTTTTTT
few,TRBD1,TRBJ1-1,TRBV6-4,CASSDSGTGGGEAFF,TGTGCCAGCAGTGACTCGGGGACAGGGGGAGGTGAAGCTTTCTTT
many,-,TRBJ1-2,TRBV5-1,CASSLDTQSPYGYTF,TGCGCCAGCAGCTTGGACACACAAAGTCCCTATGGCTACACCTTC
many,-,TRBJ2-3,TRBV20-1,CSARRLDSDTQYF,TGCAGTGCTAGAAGACTAGACTCAGATACGCAGTATTTT
-,-,TRBJ1-5,TRBV5-8,CADAPVFKGDQPQHF,TGTGCAGACGCTCCTGTCTTTAAGGGGGATCAGCCCCAGCATTTT
many,TRBD2,TRBJ2-2,TRBV25-1,CASSGLADSNTGELFF,TGTGCCAGCAGTGGCCTAGCGGACTCGAACACCGGGGAGCTGTTTTTT
-,-,TRBJ1-1,TRBV12-3/TRBV12-4,CASSFLGLRMNTEAFF,TGTGCCAGCAGTTTTCTAGGGTTACGGATGAACACTGAAGCTTTCTTT
few,-,TRBJ2-2,TRBV11-1,CASSLMFSGNTGELFF,TGTGCCAGCAGCTTAATGTTTAGCGGAAACACCGGGGAGCTGTTTTTT
-,-,TRBJ2-3,TRBV7-9,CASSRQETDTQYF,TGTGCCAGCAGCCGCCAGGAAACAGATACGCAGTATTTT
many,TRBD2,TRBJ2-1,TRBV28,CASSSASGGSYNEQFF,TGTGCCAGTTCCTCAGCTAGCGGGGGGTCCTACAATGAGCAGTTCTTC
-,TRBD2,TRBJ2-1,TRBV20-1,CSSPRWTSEYNEQFF,TGCAGCAGCCCACGGTGGACTAGCGAGTACAATGAGCAGTTCTTC
-,-,TRBJ2-5,TRBV7-8,CASSLWAREVMGETQYF,TGTGCCAGCAGCTTATGGGCCAGAGAGGTTATGGGAGAGACCCAGTACTTC
few,-,TRBJ1-1,TRBV7-9,CATDAGVGDTEAFF,TGTGCCACCGACGCAGGGGTCGGTGACACTGAAGCTTTCTTT
many,-,TRBJ2-3,TRBV7-9,CASSLAISLTDTQYF,TGTGCCAGCAGCTTAGCTATCAGCTTGACAGATACGCAGTATTTT
-,-,TRBJ1-3,TRBV20-1,CSALRGGSGNTIYF,TGCAGTGCCCTACGGGGGGGTTCTGGAAACACCATATATTTT
-,-,TRBJ2-1,TRBV4-3,CASSQEGWIDNEQFF,TGCGCCAGCAGCCAAGAAGGTTGGATCGACAATGAGCAGTTCTTC